A single sample is the source of the 28 T cell receptor beta chains below, sequenced in a study of blood T cell repertoires in COVID-19 (dated by TCRdb to the early 2020s). The method behind the library was the immunoSEQ multiplex PCR assay. TCRdb took over this immuneACCESS table, retaining in-frame rearrangements with V and J assigned. Such tables are incomplete; in checked studies, under half of the missing clones stem from an unresolved V gene, and the remainder is unexplained. In this sample the table shows roughly 150,000 clones, 80% to 90% of which occur a single time. The ten largest clones capture under 4.5% of the sample. The sequencing sample was made of PBMCs or T cells enriched from blood (not recorded which). The receptors were sampled from a man between 50 and 59 years old who had recovered from COVID-19.

The CDR3 here is CSVVQGNTEAFF. CDR3 sequence (DNA): TGCAGCGTTGTGCAGGGGAACACTGAAGCTTTCTTT. The J gene is TRBJ1-1, the V gene TRBV29-1; D perhaps matches TRBD1 (5 bases). Germline CDR1 reads SQVTM; CDR2 reads ANQGSEA. This CDR3 is built from 12 residues. Between the trimmed V and J ends, which lost 4 bases and 1 base, there was a span of 7 bases.

This clone was seen a single time. The CDR3 DNA follows: TGCGCCAGCAGCTTAGGGGACTCAGGGTGGGGTGAGCAGTTCTTC. Amino acids: CASSLGDSGWGEQFF. The rearrangement uses TRBV5-1 and TRBJ2-1, with TRBD2 as a possible D gene (6 bases). The CDR3 is made up of 15 amino acids. V lost 2 bases to trimming and J lost 9 bases, with 18 bases between them. From germline, CDR1 is SGHRS and CDR2 YFSETQ.

The V gene is TRBV15, the J gene TRBJ1-2, with TRBD1 matching 8 bases. The CDR3 runs 13 residues. After removal of 7 bases from V and 4 bases from J, the junction contained 5 bases not matched to a gene. Germline V CDR1 and CDR2: LNHNV, YYDKDF (reference sequence). CDR3 nucleotides: TGTGCCACCACCTTCGACAGGGGCTATGGCTACACCTTC. As protein: CATTFDRGYGYTF.

The chain uses TRBV5-1 and TRBJ1-1; D is ambiguous. There are 14 residues in the CDR3. Trimming removed 0 bases from V and 1 base from J, with 7 bases in between. Germline CDR1 reads SGHRS; CDR2 reads YFSETQ. The CDR3 reads CASSLVPQNTEAFF. DNA of the CDR3: TGCGCCAGCAGCTTGGTTCCACAGAACACTGAAGCTTTCTTT.

CDR3 protein: CAWSVMGTSGTYEQYF. CDR3 DNA: TGTGCCTGGAGTGTCATGGGGACTAGCGGTACCTACGAGCAGTACTTC. V is TRBV30 and J is TRBJ2-7; 11 bases align to TRBD2. The germline gives CDR1 GTSNPN, CDR2 SVGIG (reference sequence). The CDR3 totals 16 residues. J lost 2 bases, V lost 0 bases, and 6 bases had no gene match.

The sample holds one count of this clone. The V and J genes are TRBV11-2 and TRBJ2-7; 10 nucleotides match TRBD2. Unmatched junction bases numbered 5, after V lost 2 bases and J lost 4 bases. The CDR3 consists of 15 residues. Germline V gene data show CDR1 as SGHAT and CDR2 as FQNNGV. CDR3 DNA sequence: TGTGCCAGCAGCTTAAGAGCGGGAGGGGCGTACGAGCAGTACTTC. The encoded protein is CASSLRAGGAYEQYF. The full variable domain, with the rest looked up from reference TRBV11-2 and TRBJ2-7, is EAGVAQSPRYKIIEKRQSVAFWCNPISGHATLYWYQQILGQGPKLLIQFQNNGVVDDSQLPKDRFSAERLKGVDSTLKIQPAKLEDSAVYLCASSLRAGGAYEQYFGPGTRLTVT.

The J gene is TRBJ2-1, the V gene TRBV5-1, with D possibly TRBD2 on 6 matching bases. The CDR3 runs 15 residues. V lost 4 bases to trimming and J lost 0 bases, with 11 bases between them. The germline gives CDR1 SGHRS, CDR2 YFSETQ. The CDR3 coding sequence is TGCGCCAGCAGCCCTCCGGGGGACTCCTACAATGAGCAGTTCTTC. This codes for CASSPPGDSYNEQFF.

This chain connects TRBV2 to TRBJ2-7; 11 nucleotides agree with TRBD1. Per germline, CDR1 SNHLY and CDR2 FYNNEI. The CDR3 is made up of 15 amino acids. V lost 7 bases, J lost 1 base, and 6 bases stayed unmatched. The CDR3 region is CASTADRGRSYEQYF. The CDR3 DNA reads TGTGCCAGCACCGCGGACAGGGGGCGTTCCTACGAGCAGTACTTC.

CDR3 coding DNA: TGCAGCGCCCTACAGACCCAAAATGAAAAACTGTTTTTT. Translating gives CSALQTQNEKLFF. This chain uses TRBV29-1 with TRBJ1-4; D remains unclear. The length of the CDR3 is 13 residues. Per germline, CDR1 SQVTM and CDR2 ANQGSEA. V lost 7 bases and J 5 bases, leaving 14 bases between the germline ends.

This CDR3 is CASSFGGLNQPQHF. The CDR3 nucleotides are TGCGCCAGCAGCTTCGGTGGACTCAATCAGCCCCAGCATTTT. This chain uses TRBV5-1 with TRBJ1-5; no clear D gene. CDR1 is SGHRS, CDR2 YFSETQ, per germline. Trimming shortened V by 2 bases and J by 3 bases, and 9 bases separated the two germline ends. The length of the CDR3 is 14 residues.

The chain has TRBV7-2 and TRBJ1-6; TRBD1 matches 9 bases. CDR3 length: 15 amino acids. V gave up 5 bases and J gave up 6 bases; unmatched junction bases: 5. The V gene's germline CDR1 is SGHTA and CDR2 FQGNSA. The CDR3 loop reads CASSPGQGSNSPLHF. CDR3 bases: TGTGCCAGCAGCCCGGGACAGGGAAGTAATTCACCCCTCCACTTT.

The chain uses TRBV18 and TRBJ1-5; a weak D match, TRBD1 (5 bases). The length of the CDR3 is 15 residues. V lost 2 bases, J lost 2 bases, and 10 bases lay in between. CDR1 and CDR2 (germline): KGHSH, LQKENI. In nucleotides, the CDR3 is TGTGCCAGCTCACCATATGACAGTGGCAATCAGCCCCAGCATTTT. Encoded protein: CASSPYDSGNQPQHF. The whole variable domain, remainder taken from reference TRBV18 and TRBJ1-5, is NAGVMQNPRHLVRRRGQEARLRCSPMKGHSHVYWYRQLPEEGLKFMVYLQKENIIDESGMPKERFSAEFPKEGPSILRIQQVVRGDSAAYFCASSPYDSGNQPQHFGDGTRLSIL.

This chain links TRBV11-3 with TRBJ2-1, with 13 bases lining up with TRBD2. This CDR3 spans 19 amino acids. The germline V gene encodes CDR1 SGHNT and CDR2 YENEEA. The ends lost 2 bases at V and 4 bases at J; junction bases unmatched: 11. This CDR3 is CASSLPSTSGGGIYNEQFF. The CDR3 coding sequence is TGTGCCAGCAGCTTACCATCTACTAGCGGGGGGGGCATATACAATGAGCAGTTCTTC.

The V call is TRBV28, the J call TRBJ2-2; 7 bases map to TRBD1. The V gene's germline CDR1 is MDHEN and CDR2 SYDVKM. This CDR3 is 13 amino acids long. V was clipped by 6 bases and J by 16 bases; unmatched bases: 14. The CDR3 sequence is CASRQPDRPAQFF. Here the CDR3 DNA reads TGTGCCAGCAGACAACCGGACAGGCCTGCGCAGTTTTTT.

The V and J genes are TRBV5-8 and TRBJ2-7; 8 nucleotides line up with TRBD1. J lost 6 bases, V lost 3 bases, and 2 bases had no gene match. This CDR3 contains 12 residues. Looked up from germline, CDR1 is SGHTS and CDR2 is YDEGEE. The CDR3 loop is CASSYGTGEQYV. CDR3 nucleotide sequence: TGTGCCAGCAGCTATGGGACAGGCGAGCAGTACGTC.

The V and J genes are TRBV7-2 and TRBJ2-1, with D perhaps matching TRBD1 (6 bases). This CDR3 spans 13 amino acids. With 5 bases removed from V and 7 bases from J, the gap between germline ends came to 12 bases. Looked up from germline, CDR1 is SGHTA and CDR2 is FQGNSA. DNA of the CDR3: TGTGCCAGCAGCGCCGGACAGATGAATGAGCAGTTCTTC. Translation: CASSAGQMNEQFF. The full variable domain, rest sourced from reference TRBV7-2 and TRBJ2-1, is GAGVSQSPSNKVTEKGKDVELRCDPISGHTALYWYRQSLGQGLEFLIYFQGNSAPDKSGLPSDRFSAERTGGSVSTLTIQRTQQEDSAVYLCASSAGQMNEQFFGPGTRLTVL.

This chain links TRBV30 with TRBJ1-3; D gene ambiguous. Deletions cut 7 bases from V and 2 bases from J, with 15 bases between. This CDR3 has 14 residues. Looked up from germline, CDR1 is GTSNPN and CDR2 is SVGIG (reference sequence). CDR3 sequence reads: CAYRRQATGNTIYF. The CDR3, as DNA: TGTGCCTACCGACGGCAGGCAACTGGAAACACCATATATTTT. Full variable domain (remainder filled in from reference TRBV30 and TRBJ1-3): SQTIHQWPATLVQPVGSPLSLECTVEGTSNPNLYWYRQAAGRGLQLLFYSVGIGQISSEVPQNLSASRPQDRQFILSSKKLLLSDSGFYLCAYRRQATGNTIYFGEGSWLTVV.

This clone has a handful of counts. This rearrangement joins TRBV5-6 to TRBJ1-2; D gene unclear. V lost 5 bases and J lost 4, with 15 bases in between. CDR1 and CDR2 from the germline V gene are SGHDT and YYEEEE. The CDR3 consists of 14 residues. The CDR3 sequence: CASSETRLAYGYTF. As DNA, the CDR3 is TGTGCCAGCAGTGAGACGAGACTGGCCTATGGCTACACCTTC. Full variable domain (outside the CDR3, taken from reference TRBV5-6 and TRBJ1-2): DAGVTQSPTHLIKTRGQQVTLRCSPKSGHDTVSWYQQALGQGPQFIFQYYEEEERQRGNFPDRFSGHQFPNYSSELNVNALLLGDSALYLCASSETRLAYGYTFGSGTRLTVV.

J is TRBJ2-5 and V is TRBV28; no definite D call. The length of the CDR3 is 15 residues. From germline, CDR1 is MDHEN and CDR2 SYDVKM. V was clipped by 5 bases and J by 5 bases, with 18 bases between them. In DNA form, the CDR3 reads TGTGCCAGCAGTGGGTGGAGTGTCCTCGGGGAGACCCAGTACTTC. It translates to CASSGWSVLGETQYF. Full variable domain (outside the CDR3, taken from reference TRBV28 and TRBJ2-5): DVKVTQSSRYLVKRTGEKVFLECVQDMDHENMFWYRQDPGLGLRLIYFSYDVKMKEKGDIPEGYSVSREKKERFSLILESASTNQTSMYLCASSGWSVLGETQYFGPGTRLLVL.

V gene TRBV20-1 combines with J gene TRBJ2-7, with TRBD2 matching over 10 bases. V trimming: 3 bases; J trimming: 3 bases; junction bases outside the gene matches: 11. The germline gives CDR1 DFQATT, CDR2 SNEGSKA (reference sequence). CDR3 length: 16 residues. The CDR3 DNA is TGCAGTGCTAGTTCGAGAGGTAGCGGGGGGCTCTACGAGCAGTACGTC. This gives the protein CSASSRGSGGLYEQYV.

The chain employs TRBV28 and TRBJ1-5, with a tentative D call TRBD1 (5 bases). CDR1 is MDHEN, CDR2 SYDVKM, per germline. The CDR3 extends over 18 amino acids. V was trimmed by 5 bases and J by 0 bases, leaving 20 bases between them. The CDR3 region is CASSRRGAGASSNQPQHF. Written as DNA, the CDR3 is TGTGCCAGCAGTCGGCGGGGCGCGGGCGCCAGTAGCAATCAGCCCCAGCATTTT. The variable domain in full, with the rest retrieved from reference TRBV28 and TRBJ1-5, is DVKVTQSSRYLVKRTGEKVFLECVQDMDHENMFWYRQDPGLGLRLIYFSYDVKMKEKGDIPEGYSVSREKKERFSLILESASTNQTSMYLCASSRRGAGASSNQPQHFGDGTRLSIL.

This rearrangement joins TRBV2 to TRBJ2-7, with D perhaps matching TRBD2 (5 bases). Per the germline V gene, CDR1 is SNHLY and CDR2 is FYNNEI. Between the trimmed V and J ends, which lost 9 bases and 6 bases, there was a span of 15 bases. There are 12 residues in the CDR3. The CDR3 region has the DNA TGTGCCAGTAGACGGGGAGAGGGCGAGCAGTACTTC. The encoded protein is CASRRGEGEQYF.

The sample holds a few counts of this clone. The rearrangement joins TRBV28 to TRBJ2-1, with TRBD2 matching 7 bases. Germline lookup yields CDR1 MDHEN and CDR2 SYDVKM. J gave up 0 bases and V 10 bases, and 9 bases lay outside the gene matches. The CDR3 runs 15 residues. CDR3 in DNA: TGTGCCACCTCACTGGGGGGGGGCTCCTACAATGAGCAGTTCTTC. Amino acids: CATSLGGGSYNEQFF.

The chain employs TRBV5-5 and TRBJ2-2; 12 bases match TRBD2. CDR1 is SGHKS, CDR2 YYEKEE, per germline (reference sequence). Trimming took 2 bases from V and 5 from J; bases not matched to a gene: 13. The CDR3 is made up of 19 amino acids. The CDR3 DNA follows: TGTGCCAGCAGCTTTATTACTCTACTAGCGGGGGGCCGTACCGGGGAGCTGTTTTTT. Translation: CASSFITLLAGGRTGELFF.

The genes are TRBV6-5 and TRBJ2-5; possibly TRBD2 for D (6 bases). V was shortened by 5 bases and J by 3 bases, with 16 bases between the two germline ends. The germline gives CDR1 MNHEY, CDR2 SVGAGI. The CDR3 has 15 residues. The DNA for the CDR3 is TGTGCCAGCAGTACCCCCCAGGGAGGAGAAGAGACCCAGTACTTC. Its translation: CASSTPQGGEETQYF.

V gene TRBV7-3 combines with J gene TRBJ2-2; 11 bases fit TRBD1. This CDR3 region has 17 residues. Germline trimming cut 0 bases from V and 4 bases from J; bases unmatched to any gene: 4. In germline, CDR1 is SGHTA, CDR2 FQGTGA. The CDR3 here is CASSLTSDRGPTGELFF. The CDR3 DNA sequence: TGTGCCAGCAGCTTAACGTCGGACAGGGGGCCCACCGGGGAGCTGTTTTTT. The entire variable domain, with the rest obtained from reference TRBV7-3 and TRBJ2-2, is as follows: GAGVSQTPSNKVTEKGKYVELRCDPISGHTALYWYRQSLGQGPEFLIYFQGTGAADDSGLPNDRFFAVRPEGSVSTLKIQRTERGDSAVYLCASSLTSDRGPTGELFFGEGSRLTVL.

The chain is built from TRBV28 and TRBJ1-2; 11 nucleotides align to TRBD1. Germline CDR1 and CDR2: MDHEN and SYDVKM. After removal of 4 bases from V and 8 bases from J, the junction contained 3 bases not matched to a gene. This CDR3 comprises 13 residues. CDR3 sequence: CASSWTGGEGYTF. The CDR3 nucleotides read TGTGCCAGCAGTTGGACAGGGGGCGAAGGCTACACCTTC.

The chain uses TRBV5-1 and TRBJ1-6; D unclear. Germline loops: CDR1 SGHRS, CDR2 YFSETQ. The CDR3 extends over 15 amino acids. The germline V and J ends were trimmed by 0 bases and 7 bases, with 11 bases remaining between them. The CDR3 nucleotides read TGCGCCAGCAGCTTGGCGACTCCGGGGAATTCACCCCTCCACTTT. Translated, it gives CASSLATPGNSPLHF.